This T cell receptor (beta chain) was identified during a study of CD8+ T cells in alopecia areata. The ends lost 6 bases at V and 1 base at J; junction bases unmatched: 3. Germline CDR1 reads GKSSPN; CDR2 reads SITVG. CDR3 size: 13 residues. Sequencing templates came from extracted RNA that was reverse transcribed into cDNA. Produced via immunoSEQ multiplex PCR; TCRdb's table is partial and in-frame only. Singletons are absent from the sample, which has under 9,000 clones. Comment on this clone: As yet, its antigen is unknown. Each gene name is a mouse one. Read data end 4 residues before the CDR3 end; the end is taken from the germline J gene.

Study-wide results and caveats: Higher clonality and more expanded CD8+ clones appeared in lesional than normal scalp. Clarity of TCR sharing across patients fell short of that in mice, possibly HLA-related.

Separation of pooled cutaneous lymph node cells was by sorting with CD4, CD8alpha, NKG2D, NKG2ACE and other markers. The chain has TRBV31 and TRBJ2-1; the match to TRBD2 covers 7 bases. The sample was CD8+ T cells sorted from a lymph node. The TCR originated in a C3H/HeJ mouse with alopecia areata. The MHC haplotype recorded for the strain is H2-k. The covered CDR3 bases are TGTGCCTGTGGGACTGAGAACTATGCT. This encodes CACGTENYA. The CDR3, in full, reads CACGTENYAEQFF.